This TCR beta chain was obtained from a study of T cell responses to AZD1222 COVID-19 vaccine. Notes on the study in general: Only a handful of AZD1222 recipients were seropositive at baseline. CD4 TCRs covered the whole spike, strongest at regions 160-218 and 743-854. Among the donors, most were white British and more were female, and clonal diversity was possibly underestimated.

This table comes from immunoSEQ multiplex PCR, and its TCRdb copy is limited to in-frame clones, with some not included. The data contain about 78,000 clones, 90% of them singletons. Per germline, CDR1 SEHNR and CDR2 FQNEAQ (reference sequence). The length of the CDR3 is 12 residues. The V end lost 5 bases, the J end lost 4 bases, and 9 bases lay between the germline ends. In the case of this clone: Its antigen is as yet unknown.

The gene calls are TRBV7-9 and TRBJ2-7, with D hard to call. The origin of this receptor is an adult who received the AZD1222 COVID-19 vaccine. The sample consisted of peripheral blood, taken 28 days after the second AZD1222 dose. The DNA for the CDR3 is TGTGCCAGCAGCCCAGATGGTTACGAGCAGTACTTC. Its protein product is CASSPDGYEQYF.